This T cell receptor (beta chain) was recovered during a study of beta chain features in type 1 diabetes. Study findings and constraints: The similarity of naive, central memory and Treg TCRB repertoires appeared greater among patients than among healthy donors.

This clone turned up a few times. Its antigen remains unknown. CDR1 SQVTM and CDR2 ANQGSEA come from the germline V gene. CDR3 length: 13 amino acids. Trimming took off 3 bases at V and 4 bases at J, with 12 bases between the two ends. Every bit of the isolated RNA underwent reverse transcription, so sequencing read expressed TCRB transcripts. Reads from naive, central memory and regulatory T cell samples averaged approximately 3.7 million. Repertoires were generated with immunoSEQ multiplex PCR, while TCRdb's copy carries only in-frame clones and drops some. The profile shows hundreds of thousands of clones, around 12% of them singletons. Sorting based on CD45RO/CCR7/CD25/CD127/CD95/CD27 separated CD4+ naive, central memory, regulatory and stem cell-like memory cells.

The sequencing sample was made of naive CD4+ T cells from blood. The J gene is TRBJ1-1, the V gene TRBV29-1; D might be TRBD1 (5 bases). The clonotype comes from a man younger than 30 in good health. The CDR3 reads CSVEWAQGTEAFF. In nucleotides, the CDR3 is TGCAGCGTTGAGTGGGCGCAGGGCACTGAAGCTTTCTTT.